Below, 3 T cell receptor beta chains from the same sample are listed, as sequenced in a study of shared clonotypes between healthy human individuals. TCRdb's table, derived via immunoSEQ multiplex PCR, lists solely in-frame clones and lacks some. The sample includes about 2.2 million clones, about 93% of them seen just once. The naive CD8 fraction comprised CD45RO-negative cells positively selected for CCR7 and excluded terminally differentiated effector memory CD45RA+ cells. The sample was naive CD8+ T cells from PBMCs. The receptors come from a man younger than 35 in good health. Some clones in this sample may be carry-over from other donors' samples.

The V gene is TRBV28, the J gene TRBJ1-2, with D uncertain. Trimming removed 6 bases at V and 2 bases at J, with 10 bases between. This CDR3 is built from 13 residues. Germline V CDR1 and CDR2: MDHEN, SYDVKM. Here the CDR3 reads CASSHTINYGYTF. CDR3 coding DNA: TGTGCCAGCAGCCATACCATCAACTATGGCTACACCTTC.

The CDR3 region is CASSLWGPSYNEQFF. In DNA form, the CDR3 reads TGTGCCAGCAGTTTGTGGGGGCCTAGCTACAATGAGCAGTTCTTC. The genes are TRBV27 and TRBJ2-1; a weak D match, TRBD1 (6 bases). Germline CDR1 is MNHEY and CDR2 is SMNVEV (reference sequence). V lost 3 bases to trimming and J lost 3 bases, with 12 bases between them. This CDR3 is 15 amino acids long.

The CDR3 region is CASSLSVQEGDGYTF. In DNA form, the CDR3 reads TGTGCCAGCAGTCTGTCCGTACAGGAGGGGGATGGCTACACCTTC. The V and J genes are TRBV28 and TRBJ1-2; possible D gene TRBD1, 6 bases. Trimming took 5 bases from V and 6 from J, leaving 19 bases between them. The germline V gene encodes CDR1 MDHEN and CDR2 SYDVKM. CDR3 length equals 15 residues.